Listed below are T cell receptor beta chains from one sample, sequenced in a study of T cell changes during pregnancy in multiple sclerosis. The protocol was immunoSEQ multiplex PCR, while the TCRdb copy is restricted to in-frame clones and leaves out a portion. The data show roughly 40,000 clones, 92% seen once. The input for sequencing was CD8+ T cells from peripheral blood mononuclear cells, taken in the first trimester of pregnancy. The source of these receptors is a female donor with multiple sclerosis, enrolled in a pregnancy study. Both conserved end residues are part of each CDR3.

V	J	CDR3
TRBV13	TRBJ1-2	CASSPRLSNYGYTF
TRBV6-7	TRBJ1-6	CASISEEGDRVLGNSPLHF
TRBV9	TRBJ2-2	CASSAGGFPGELFF
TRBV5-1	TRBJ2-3	CASSSGLAGPQGTDTQYF
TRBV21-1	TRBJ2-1	CASSKALADGNEQFF
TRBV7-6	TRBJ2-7	CASSRDSHEQYF
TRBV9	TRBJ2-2	CASSLPGRGSGELFF
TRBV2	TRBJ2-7	CASSDPQTTPYEQYF
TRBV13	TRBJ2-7	CASSSRDRVNYEQYF
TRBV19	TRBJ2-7	CASSPLNRGRRNYEQYF
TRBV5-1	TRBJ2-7	CASSLESGTPYEQYF
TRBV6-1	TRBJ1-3	CASSPRQSSGNTIYF
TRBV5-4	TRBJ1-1	CASSFDGGNTEAFF
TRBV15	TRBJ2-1	CATSSETRVGQYEQFF
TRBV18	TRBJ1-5	CASSPGQSNQPQHF
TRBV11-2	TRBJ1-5	CASSLEDRPDQPQHF
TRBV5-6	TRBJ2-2	CASSEGTSGGLGELFF
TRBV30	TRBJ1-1	CAWNNQILSEAFF
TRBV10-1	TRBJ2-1	CASSVAPWNEQFF
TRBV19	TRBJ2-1	CASSNPTSGGDSSYNEQFF
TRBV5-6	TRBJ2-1	CASSGRGDEQFF
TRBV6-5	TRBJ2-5	CASSYSVEGQETQYF
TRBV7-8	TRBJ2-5	CASSSSGGRQETQYF
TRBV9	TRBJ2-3	CASTDRSGGAGDTQYF
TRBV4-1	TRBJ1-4	CASSQGTGTNEKLFF
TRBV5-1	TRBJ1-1	CASSLSSTEAFF
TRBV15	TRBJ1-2	CATSREEGDGYTF
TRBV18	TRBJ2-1	CASSHRQGHYNEQFF
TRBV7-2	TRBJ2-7	CASSFSGWSYEQYF
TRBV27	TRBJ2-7	CASSPLTGSGMEQYF
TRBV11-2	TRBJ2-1	CASSLGDGGGYNEQFF
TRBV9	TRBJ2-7	CASSVEGRAYEQYF
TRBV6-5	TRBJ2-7	CASSYGAIHEQYF
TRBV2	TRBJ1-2	CASSDQTGYWWYGYTF
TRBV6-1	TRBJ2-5	CASGAQLSSGLQETQYF
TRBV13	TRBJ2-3	CASSLGLLTGGADSDTQYF
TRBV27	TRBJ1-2	CASGLTGGNYGYTF
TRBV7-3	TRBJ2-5	CASSLWEKETQYF
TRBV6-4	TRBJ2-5	CASSDGGETQYF
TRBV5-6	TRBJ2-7	CASSEQGYEQYF
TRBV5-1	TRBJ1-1	CASSLGEGNTEAFF